This passage covers 15 T cell receptor beta chains from one sample sequenced in a study of blood T cell repertoires in COVID-19. Clones were sequenced by immunoSEQ multiplex PCR, and TCRdb holds only the in-frame ones, with some missing. This table holds around 250,000 clones, about nine tenths found once. Specimen: PBMCs or T cells enriched from blood (not recorded which). All receptors derive from a human donor in a cohort exposed to, infected with or recovered from COVID-19 (not recorded which). The donor label of this sample is uncertain.

The chain carries TRBV5-1 and TRBJ2-5; TRBD1 matches 7 bases. The CDR3 is 15 amino acids. Looked up from germline, CDR1 is SGHRS and CDR2 is YFSETQ. J was trimmed by 5 bases and V by 3 bases; bases with no gene match: 10. The CDR3 loop reads CASSSIGTVLETQYF. The CDR3 DNA reads TGCGCCAGCAGCTCTATCGGGACAGTGCTCGAGACCCAGTACTTC.

The V call is TRBV6-6, the J call TRBJ1-1; 9 bases line up with TRBD1. Germline V gene data show CDR1 as MNHNY and CDR2 as SVGAGI (reference sequence). V lost 4 bases and J lost 2; bases outside the gene matches: 2. This CDR3 spans 14 amino acids. CDR3 in amino acids: CASSSDRGNTEAFF. CDR3 in DNA: TGTGCCAGCAGTTCGGACAGGGGCAACACTGAAGCTTTCTTT.

This clone has just one count. The chain carries TRBV24-1 and TRBJ2-4, with 10 bases aligning to TRBD2. Germline CDR1 and CDR2: KGHDR and SFDVKD. There are 18 residues in the CDR3. With V trimmed by 3 bases and J by 7 bases, 14 bases remained unmatched. The chain's CDR3 is CATSDSGSSGGPGNIQYF. CDR3 nucleotides: TGTGCCACCAGTGATAGTGGGTCTAGCGGGGGACCCGGGAACATTCAGTACTTC.

The chain recombines TRBV5-5 with TRBJ1-3; a possible D gene is TRBD1 (5 bases). CDR3 size: 16 residues. Trimming pared 2 bases from V and 0 bases from J, leaving 12 bases between. Looked up from germline, CDR1 is SGHKS and CDR2 is YYEKEE (reference sequence). CDR3 sequence: CASSFYRGLSGNTIYF. The CDR3 DNA reads as TGTGCCAGCAGCTTCTACCGGGGACTCTCTGGAAACACCATATATTTT.

The chain uses TRBV19 and TRBJ1-1; the D is unclear. Trimming removed 3 bases from V and 1 base from J, with 12 bases in between. In germline, CDR1 is LNHDA, CDR2 SQIVND (reference sequence). This CDR3 comprises 15 residues. The CDR3 is CASSIRRSGNTEAFF. In DNA, the CDR3 is TGTGCCAGTAGTATTCGAAGGTCAGGGAACACTGAAGCTTTCTTT.

The chain is built from TRBV5-1 and TRBJ2-5; the D gene is possibly TRBD1 (6 bases). V lost 4 bases and J lost 1, with 17 bases in between. Germline CDR1 SGHRS, CDR2 YFSETQ. The CDR3 consists of 16 residues. The CDR3 nucleotides read TGCGCCAGCAGCGAAGGAATAGGACAGTTCCAAGAGACCCAGTACTTC. Translated, it gives CASSEGIGQFQETQYF.

The chain is built from TRBV7-9 and TRBJ2-7; possibly TRBD1 for D (6 bases). This CDR3 is 13 amino acids long. V was shortened by 1 base and J by 5 bases, with 9 bases between the two germline ends. CDR1 and CDR2 from the germline V gene are SEHNR and FQNEAQ (reference sequence). CDR3 nucleotides: TGTGCCAGCAGCTTAGGGGCAGGGGACGAGCAGTACTTC. It is translated as CASSLGAGDEQYF.

The rearrangement uses TRBV19 and TRBJ1-1, with unresolved D. CDR3 length: 13 residues. With 3 bases removed from V and 7 bases from J, the gap between germline ends came to 12 bases. Germline V CDR1 and CDR2: LNHDA, SQIVND (reference sequence). The CDR3 reads CASSIEGAGEAFF. The CDR3 DNA is TGTGCCAGTAGTATCGAGGGTGCGGGTGAAGCTTTCTTT.

The chain uses TRBV6-2 or TRBV6-3 and TRBJ2-1, with D uncertain. This CDR3 region has 11 residues. The V end lost 3 bases, the J end lost 7 bases, and 4 bases lay between the germline ends. CDR1 and CDR2 (germline): MNHEY, SVGEGT. In DNA, the CDR3 is TGTGCCAGCAGTTATAAAAATGAGCAGTTCTTC. Translated: CASSYKNEQFF.

This chain links TRBV27 with TRBJ1-3; tentatively, D is TRBD1 (5 bases). CDR1 and CDR2 from the germline V gene are MNHEY and SMNVEV (reference sequence). Trimming took 6 bases from V and 4 from J, leaving 13 bases between them. The CDR3 runs to 14 residues. CDR3 sequence reads: CASSPPGRGNTIYF. The CDR3 nucleotides are TGTGCCAGCAGCCCTCCAGGGCGAGGAAACACCATATATTTT.

This clone appeared once. The genes are TRBV3-1 (or the pseudogene TRBV3-2) and TRBJ1-2, with D perhaps TRBD1 (5 bases). This CDR3 region has 15 residues. V was clipped by 4 bases and J by 8 bases, with 20 bases between them. CDR1 is LGHDT, CDR2 YNNKEL, per germline (reference sequence). The CDR3 loop reads CASSRGLAGVGGYTF. For the CDR3, the DNA is TGTGCCAGCAGCCGCGGACTAGCGGGGGTAGGGGGCTACACCTTC.

V and J are TRBV19 and TRBJ1-5; unclear D gene. The CDR3 is made up of 15 amino acids. Germline loops: CDR1 LNHDA, CDR2 SQIVND (reference sequence). Between the trimmed V and J ends, which lost 5 bases and 2 bases, there was a span of 13 bases. CDR3 in DNA: TGTGCCAGTAGTGAGGGATTCCGTGGCAATCAGCCCCAGCATTTT. This translates into CASSEGFRGNQPQHF.

This clone was recorded only once. The J gene is TRBJ1-2, the V gene TRBV29-1, with D perhaps TRBD1 (5 bases). Germline V lookup: CDR1 SQVTM, CDR2 ANQGSEA. V shed 3 bases and J shed 8 bases, with 10 bases lying between them. CDR3 size: 11 residues. CDR3 nucleotide sequence: TGCAGCGTTGAGGGGACTGAGGGCTACACCTTC. This sequence encodes CSVEGTEGYTF.

This sequence joins TRBV9 and TRBJ1-1; no clear D gene. CDR3 length equals 13 residues. V was cut by 0 bases and J by 4 bases, with 7 bases left in between. Per the germline V gene, CDR1 is SGDLS and CDR2 is YYNGEE. This CDR3 reads CASSVDTGTEAFF. CDR3 coding DNA: TGTGCCAGCAGCGTAGACACGGGCACTGAAGCTTTCTTT.

The gene calls are TRBV19 and TRBJ2-7; D might be TRBD1 (5 bases). From germline, CDR1 is LNHDA and CDR2 SQIVND (reference sequence). With 5 bases removed from V and 3 bases from J, the gap between germline ends came to 17 bases. CDR3 length equals 15 residues. This CDR3 reads CASSLPTDVNYEQYF. The CDR3 nucleotides read TGTGCCAGTAGTCTACCGACAGATGTTAACTACGAGCAGTACTTC.